Listed here are 22 T cell receptor beta chains from one sample, sequenced in a study of MAIT cells during Salmonella Paratyphi A infection. This sample's time point: healthy control first sampling. The MAIT cell gate was Valpha7.2+ CD161+ T cells, sorted by flow cytometry. TCRdb processed the 5' RACE reads anew with MiXCR; each CDR3 protein has one entry. The table has approximately 450 distinct CDR3 sequences, more than 40% seen once. Sequenced sample: MAIT cells from PBMCs. These receptors were obtained from an adult in good health.

This clonotype has only a few counts. The gene calls are TRBV19 and TRBJ1-1; no definite D call. Per germline, CDR1 LNHDA and CDR2 SQIVND (reference sequence). V lost 6 bases and J 3 bases, leaving 2 bases between the germline ends. The CDR3 sequence is 10 residues long. For the CDR3, the DNA is TGTGCCAGTAGAGACACTGAAGCTTTCTTT. Its protein product is CASRDTEAFF. The variable domain in full, completed from reference TRBV19 and TRBJ1-1, reads DGGITQSPKYLFRKEGQNVTLSCEQNLNHDAMYWYRQDPGQGLRLIYYSQIVNDFQKGDIAEGYSVSREKKESFPLTVTSAQKNPTAFYLCASRDTEAFFGQGTRLTVV.

The chain joins TRBV6-4 to TRBJ1-6; no clear D gene. This CDR3 has 15 residues. Between the trimmed V and J ends, which lost 4 bases and 10 bases, there was a span of 17 bases. Germline V gene lookup returns CDR1 MRHNA and CDR2 SNTAGT. In DNA, the CDR3 is TGTGCCAGCAGTGCCGAATCAGAAGTACCCTCACCCCTCCACTTT. Encoded protein: CASSAESEVPSPLHF.

V usage is TRBV5-1 and J usage is TRBJ1-4, with D perhaps TRBD1 (5 bases). Germline values: CDR1 SGHRS, CDR2 YFSETQ. CDR3 length: 16 amino acids. Trimming took off 4 bases at V and 3 bases at J, with 16 bases between the two ends. CDR3: CASSQGRRLANEKLFF. CDR3 DNA: TGCGCCAGCAGCCAGGGACGAAGGCTGGCTAATGAAAAACTGTTTTTT.

This clonotype was seen a few times. The chain joins TRBV4-3 to TRBJ2-7; 9 nucleotides line up with TRBD2. CDR1 and CDR2 from the germline V gene are LGHNA and YSLEER. The V and J ends lost 0 bases and 3 bases, in that order; junction bases with no gene match: 3. This CDR3 has 15 residues. The CDR3 bases are TGCGCCAGCAGCCAAGACGCTAGCGGGATCTACGAGCAGTACGTC. Amino acid sequence: CASSQDASGIYEQYV.

J is TRBJ1-1 and V is TRBV4-2, with D tentatively TRBD1 (5 bases). Germline CDR1 is LGHNA and CDR2 is YNFKEQ. V lost 3 bases, J lost 4 bases, and 9 bases lay in between. CDR3 length: 13 amino acids. CDR3 residues: CASSQGGSTEAFF. CDR3 nucleotide sequence: TGTGCCAGCAGCCAGGGGGGTTCCACTGAAGCTTTCTTT.

The chain recombines TRBV6-1 with TRBJ1-2; D is ambiguous. V lost 1 base, J lost 4 bases, and 10 bases lay in between. This CDR3 has 14 residues. Germline V lookup: CDR1 MNHNS, CDR2 SASEGT. The CDR3 DNA sequence: TGTGCCAGCAGTGAAGGTGAAGGGAGCTATGGCTACACCTTC. It is translated as CASSEGEGSYGYTF.

The chain uses TRBV20-1 and TRBJ1-1; 7 positions match TRBD1. V was clipped by 5 bases and J by 1 base; unmatched bases: 4. Germline-derived CDR1 and CDR2 are DFQATT and SNEGSKA (reference sequence). The CDR3 has 13 residues. This CDR3 is CSALRDRNTEAFF. CDR3 DNA sequence: TGCAGTGCTCTTAGGGACAGGAACACTGAAGCTTTCTTT.

This clonotype was counted a few times. CDR3 region: CASSQDLGDSSYEQYF. As DNA, the CDR3 is TGTGCCAGCAGCCAAGATTTGGGGGACAGCTCCTACGAGCAGTACTTC. V gene TRBV4-2 combines with J gene TRBJ2-7; 7 bases agree with TRBD1. V gave up 0 bases and J gave up 0 bases; unmatched junction bases: 5. From germline, CDR1 is LGHNA and CDR2 YNFKEQ. The CDR3 length is 16 residues.

This clonotype is categorized as medium-sized. The V call is TRBV20-1, the J call TRBJ2-2, with TRBD2 matching over 9 bases. Germline lookup yields CDR1 DFQATT and CDR2 SNEGSKA (reference sequence). CDR3 length: 15 amino acids. V trimming: 4 bases; J trimming: 6 bases; junction bases outside the gene matches: 9. The CDR3 DNA reads as TGCAGTGCTAAAGTGATAGCGGGAGATTCCGGGGAGCTGTTTTTT. It specifies CSAKVIAGDSGELFF.

Points on this clonotype: The CDR3 does not close with the conserved phenylalanine or tryptophan, likely indicating a read error. The DNA is omitted, as the CDR3 cannot be located on it reliably, and the CDR3 follows TCRdb's listing. V gene TRBV20-1 combines with J gene TRBJ2-5; the D call in the table, TRBD1, was not verified against the DNA. Inclusive of both ends, the CDR3 amounts to 14 amino acids. Germline lookup yields CDR1 DFQATT and CDR2 SNEGSKA (reference sequence). The CDR3 sequence is CSARDGGQQETKYV.

A note on this clonotype: At one end the junction does not follow the germline gene, possibly because of a read error. The rearrangement links TRBV15 to TRBJ2-1, with TRBD1 identical over 8 bases. CDR3 size: 18 residues. The germline V gene encodes CDR1 LNHNV and CDR2 YYDKDF (reference sequence). The CDR3 loop reads CVTSRVWNSYQGANEQFF. CDR3 bases: TGTGTCACCAGCAGAGTCTGGAATAGCTACCAGGGGGCCAATGAGCAGTTCTTC.

The sample holds one count of this clonotype. J is TRBJ2-1 and V is TRBV6-2 or TRBV6-3; D is undetermined. The CDR3 contains 13 residues. Germline V gene sequence: CDR1 MNHEY, CDR2 SVGEGT. Trimming took 0 bases from V and 12 from J, leaving 12 bases between them. CDR3: CASSYSESDTQFF. CDR3 coding DNA: TGTGCCAGCAGTTACTCAGAATCAGATACGCAGTTCTTC.

In its sample, this clonotype is large. CDR3 loop: CASSSADRSEQYF. As DNA, the CDR3 is TGTGCCAGCAGTTCCGCGGACAGGAGCGAGCAGTACTTC. This chain uses TRBV6-2 or TRBV6-3 with TRBJ2-7; TRBD1 matches at 7 bases. Trimming cost V 4 bases and J 6 bases; bases outside gene matches: 6. The CDR3 spans 13 residues. In germline, CDR1 is MNHEY, CDR2 SVGEGT.

The chain has TRBV3-1 and TRBJ2-5; tentative D call: TRBD1 (6 bases). The CDR3 has 18 amino acids. The V and J ends lost 3 bases and 5 bases respectively, with 25 bases between them. Germline assignment: CDR1 LGHDT and CDR2 YNNKEL (reference sequence). In DNA, the CDR3 is TGTGCCAGCAGCCAGAATCCCCTAGAGGGACAACCCACGGAGACCCAGTACTTC. Translation gives CASSQNPLEGQPTETQYF.

This clonotype is large (0.1 to 1%) within its sample. The J gene is TRBJ2-1, the V gene TRBV6-2 or TRBV6-3; 7 nucleotides align to TRBD2. The CDR3 spans 15 residues. V trimming: 0 bases; J trimming: 6 bases; junction bases outside the gene matches: 5. Germline V gene lookup returns CDR1 MNHEY and CDR2 SVGEGT. DNA for the CDR3: TGTGCCAGCAGTTACTCTGCGGGGGAGGGCAATGAGCAGTTCTTC. Translation: CASSYSAGEGNEQFF.

This clonotype has just a few counts. This sequence joins TRBV29-1 and TRBJ2-7, with 7 bases matching TRBD1. Trimming took 7 bases from V and 7 from J; bases not matched to a gene: 13. Germline CDR1 is SQVTM and CDR2 is ANQGSEA. The CDR3 has 13 amino acids. The chain's CDR3 is CSAADREPCEQYF. The DNA for the CDR3 is TGCAGCGCTGCCGACAGGGAGCCCTGTGAGCAGTACTTC.

This clonotype is classed as hyperexpanded. The chain is built from TRBV6-2 or TRBV6-3 and TRBJ1-6, with 11 bases aligning to TRBD1. Germline trimming cut 6 bases from V and 7 bases from J; bases unmatched to any gene: 5. Germline V gene sequence: CDR1 MNHEY, CDR2 SVGEGT. This CDR3 spans 15 amino acids. The CDR3 is CASSPGTGGNSPLHF. DNA for the CDR3: TGTGCCAGCAGCCCCGGGACAGGGGGGAATTCACCCCTCCACTTT.

This chain's CDR3 is CSATDRPELYEQYF. The CDR3 DNA follows: TGCAGTGCTACCGATCGGCCAGAGCTCTACGAGCAGTACTTC. The chain recombines TRBV20-1 with TRBJ2-7, with D hard to call. This CDR3 comprises 14 residues. Trimming left V 4 bases short and J 3 bases short, with 16 bases between. CDR1 is DFQATT and CDR2 is SNEGSKA in the germline V gene (reference sequence).

This sequence joins TRBV4-3 and TRBJ1-5; D is uncertain. CDR3 size: 15 residues. CDR1 is LGHNA, CDR2 YSLEER, per germline. With 0 bases removed from V and 6 bases from J, the gap between germline ends came to 12 bases. The CDR3 is CASSQDGSGIQPQHF. The CDR3, as DNA: TGCGCCAGCAGCCAAGATGGCAGTGGGATTCAGCCCCAGCATTTT.

The chain combines TRBV24-1 with TRBJ2-1; unclear D gene. Germline V lookup: CDR1 KGHDR, CDR2 SFDVKD. V was cut by 10 bases and J by 3 bases, with 15 bases left in between. The CDR3 has 14 residues. Here the CDR3 reads CATSTREDYNEQFF. The CDR3 DNA follows: TGTGCCACTAGTACCCGAGAGGACTACAATGAGCAGTTCTTC.

V and J are TRBV20-1 and TRBJ1-5; 9 nucleotides agree with TRBD1. Trimming cost V 5 bases and J 6 bases; bases outside gene matches: 11. CDR1 and CDR2 (germline): DFQATT, SNEGSKA (reference sequence). CDR3 size: 15 residues. CDR3 region: CSAGTPGQGFQPQHF. Here the CDR3 DNA reads TGCAGTGCTGGGACTCCGGGACAGGGATTTCAGCCCCAGCATTTT.

The chain uses TRBV1 and TRBJ2-2; TRBD1, the table's D call, lacks a check against the DNA. TRBV1 is assigned pseudogene status. This CDR3 region has 15 residues. Here the CDR3 reads CTSRMGHTNTGELFF. CDR3 nucleotides: TGCACCAGCAGAATGGGACACACGAACACCGGGGAGCTGTTTTTT.